The sequence of this T cell receptor beta chain was determined in a study of early T cells in non-severe SARS-CoV-2 infection. Across the whole study: Sequencing of bulk RNA from unsorted whole blood was done, without chain pairing. Regarding the study as a whole: Clonotype matching in VDJdb favored anti-spike CD8 responses and did not capture private and CD4 specificities.

CDR1 and CDR2 (germline): SEHNR, FQNEAQ (reference sequence). V was pared by 3 bases and J by 3 bases, with 11 bases between. This CDR3 comprises 15 residues. This clonotype was seen repeatedly, ten times or more. Its antigen is not known. Unique molecular identifiers were added to individual cDNA molecules. Via MiXCR, TCRdb re-called the 5' RACE reads, giving one row per CDR3 protein. The sample lists tens of thousands of distinct CDR3 sequences; 4.5% were seen once. The sample comprised whole blood. The sequence came from an adult who was a healthcare worker with PCR-confirmed SARS-CoV-2 infection or an uninfected control (not recorded which). This chain uses TRBV7-9 with TRBJ2-2, with a possible D match to TRBD1 (5 bases). CDR3 coding DNA: TGTGCCAGCAGCTTTGACCAGGGTCACACCGGGGAGCTGTTTTTT. Amino acids: CASSFDQGHTGELFF.